The 18 T cell receptor beta chains in this list originate from one sample, sequenced in a study of blood T cell repertoires in COVID-19. Clones were read by immunoSEQ multiplex PCR, and TCRdb kept only the in-frame ones, dropping some. This sample carries about 50,000 clones, 75% to 90% of them seen once, and the ten largest clones take approximately 6.5%. The specimen was peripheral blood. The receptors come from a man in his sixties with acute or convalescent COVID-19.

The chain couples TRBV5-1 to TRBJ2-1, with TRBD2 identical over 13 bases. The germline gives CDR1 SGHRS, CDR2 YFSETQ. Germline trimming cut 4 bases from V and 4 bases from J; bases unmatched to any gene: 5. This CDR3 has 16 residues. CDR3: CASSATTSGGYNEQFF. The CDR3 DNA is TGCGCCAGCAGCGCCACGACTAGCGGGGGGTACAATGAGCAGTTCTTC.

This chain joins TRBV7-2 and TRBJ1-1; 9 bases line up with TRBD1. Germline V CDR1 and CDR2: SGHTA, FQGNSA. The CDR3 has 15 residues. Germline trimming cut 1 base from V and 6 bases from J; bases unmatched to any gene: 6. CDR3: CASSLVGQGRAEAFF. The CDR3, as DNA: TGTGCCAGCAGCTTAGTGGGACAGGGAAGGGCTGAAGCTTTCTTT.

V and J are TRBV18 and TRBJ2-1; a weak D match, TRBD2 (6 bases). CDR1 KGHSH and CDR2 LQKENI come from the germline V gene. V lost 3 bases and J lost 8, with 17 bases in between. This CDR3 region has 15 residues. As DNA, the CDR3 is TGTGCCAGCTCACCGCGAGGCGGGACGGTGGATGAGCAGTTCTTC. Its protein is CASSPRGGTVDEQFF.

V is TRBV3-1 (or the pseudogene TRBV3-2) and J is TRBJ2-7; 8 nucleotides align to TRBD1. CDR1 is LGHDT, CDR2 YNNKEL, per germline (reference sequence). V gave up 5 bases and J gave up 0 bases; unmatched junction bases: 6. The CDR3 runs 15 residues. The CDR3 sequence: CASSNTGGSSYEQYF. In nucleotides, the CDR3 is TGTGCCAGCAGCAACACAGGGGGTAGCTCCTACGAGCAGTACTTC.

This clone is a singleton in its sample. The chain has TRBV4-1 and TRBJ2-3; 11 bases are a match to TRBD2. V shed 1 base and J 0 bases; nucleotides not matched to a gene: 6. The CDR3 totals 18 residues. Germline loops: CDR1 MGHRA, CDR2 YSYEKL. CDR3 region: CASSQAASGRLSTDTQYF. The CDR3, as DNA: TGCGCCAGCAGCCAAGCAGCTAGCGGGAGGCTCAGCACAGATACGCAGTATTTT.

The chain recombines TRBV7-6 with TRBJ1-6, with D maybe TRBD1 (5 bases). The CDR3 extends over 15 amino acids. Germline CDR1 is SGHVS and CDR2 is FNYEAQ. V was shortened by 1 base and J by 4 bases, with 8 bases between the two germline ends. CDR3 DNA sequence: TGTGCCAGCAGCTTAGGGGGGGGATATAATTCACCCCTCCACTTT. Its translation is CASSLGGGYNSPLHF.

This clone was picked up a small number of times. V usage is TRBV7-9 and J usage is TRBJ2-6, with D perhaps matching TRBD2 (6 bases). Germline V CDR1 and CDR2: SEHNR, FQNEAQ (reference sequence). This CDR3 comprises 18 residues. The V end lost 5 bases, the J end lost 0 bases, and 17 bases lay between the germline ends. CDR3 nucleotides: TGTGCCAGCAGCCTTAGGAGGGACCGCCTCTCTGGGGCCAACGTCCTGACTTTC. Encoded protein: CASSLRRDRLSGANVLTF. Based on the CDR3 plus reference TRBV7-9 and TRBJ2-6, the full variable domain is DTGVSQNPRHKITKRGQNVTFRCDPISEHNRLYWYRQTLGQGPEFLTYFQNEAQLEKSRLLSDRFSAERPKGSFSTLEIQRTEQGDSAMYLCASSLRRDRLSGANVLTFGAGSRLTVL.

V is TRBV28 and J is TRBJ1-2, with D possibly matching TRBD1 (6 bases). Germline CDR1 and CDR2: MDHEN and SYDVKM. V was clipped by 5 bases and J by 6 bases, with 22 bases between them. The CDR3 spans 16 residues. The CDR3 region has the DNA TGTGCCAGCAGTCCACCAACGGGGGGCGGATTTGATGGCTACACCTTC. Amino acids: CASSPPTGGGFDGYTF.

The chain joins TRBV7-2 to TRBJ2-1, with TRBD1 matching 8 bases. The CDR3 spans 17 residues. V trimming: 7 bases; J trimming: 7 bases; junction bases outside the gene matches: 18. Germline CDR1 and CDR2: SGHTA and FQGNSA. The CDR3: CASKPRAGGFDLNEQFF. CDR3 bases: TGTGCCAGCAAACCCCGGGCAGGGGGCTTTGACTTAAATGAGCAGTTCTTC.

The genes are TRBV11-2 and TRBJ2-6; D not certain. Germline V lookup: CDR1 SGHAT, CDR2 FQNNGV. Trimming took off 5 bases at V and 3 bases at J, with 5 bases between the two ends. The CDR3 consists of 13 residues. This chain's CDR3 is CASSPSGANVLTF. The CDR3 nucleotides read TGTGCCAGCAGCCCTAGTGGGGCCAACGTCCTGACTTTC.

This chain joins TRBV10-1 and TRBJ1-1; weak D call: TRBD1 (5 bases). The length of the CDR3 is 13 residues. V was clipped by 2 bases and J by 4 bases, with 8 bases between them. Germline values: CDR1 WNHNN, CDR2 SYGVQD (reference sequence). The CDR3 loop reads CASSEDRGTEAFF. DNA of the CDR3: TGCGCCAGCAGTGAGGACAGAGGCACTGAAGCTTTCTTT.

The rearrangement links TRBV12-3 or TRBV12-4 to TRBJ1-1, with no clear D. V was clipped by 3 bases and J by 2 bases, with 7 bases between them. The CDR3 is 13 residues long. CDR3 in DNA: TGTGCCAGCAGTTTTAACAGAAACACTGAAGCTTTCTTT. This encodes CASSFNRNTEAFF.

This clone was seen once. The chain couples TRBV6-1 to TRBJ2-5; a weak D match, TRBD2 (6 bases). V was shortened by 3 bases and J by 11 bases, with 10 bases between the two germline ends. The CDR3 length is 11 residues. CDR1 and CDR2 (germline): MNHNS, SASEGT. The CDR3 DNA reads as TGTGCCAGCAGTGACGGACTAAGGCAGTACTTC. Protein sequence: CASSDGLRQYF.

This chain links TRBV12-3 or TRBV12-4 with TRBJ2-5; D may be TRBD1 (7 bases). V lost 7 bases and J lost 5, with 11 bases in between. CDR3 length: 12 amino acids. The CDR3 sequence: CASKAGGETQYF. The CDR3 DNA follows: TGTGCCAGCAAGGCAGGGGGGGAGACCCAGTACTTC.

The chain is built from TRBV24-1 and TRBJ2-1; TRBD2 aligns across 9 bases. Germline CDR1 and CDR2: KGHDR and SFDVKD. V was clipped by 4 bases and J by 6 bases; unmatched bases: 12. The CDR3 runs to 17 residues. Written as DNA, the CDR3 is TGTGCCACCAGTGAGCCAGCTCTAGCGGGGTTGAGCAATGAGCAGTTCTTC. This sequence encodes CATSEPALAGLSNEQFF.

The rearrangement joins TRBV5-1 to TRBJ1-4, with D unresolved. The CDR3 sequence is 15 residues long. Germline V lookup: CDR1 SGHRS, CDR2 YFSETQ. V was cut by 5 bases and J by 0 bases, with 11 bases left in between. CDR3 region: CASRETAATNEKLFF. The CDR3, as DNA: TGCGCCAGCAGAGAAACAGCGGCAACTAATGAAAAACTGTTTTTT.

The V and J genes are TRBV21-1 and TRBJ1-5. TRBV21-1 is a pseudogene segment. This CDR3 is 17 amino acids long. This chain's CDR3 is CASSKGDGGSSNQPQHF. Written as DNA, the CDR3 is TGTGCCAGCAGCAAAGGAGATGGAGGGAGTAGCAATCAGCCCCAGCATTTT.

V gene TRBV11-2 combines with J gene TRBJ2-3, with D unresolved. Looked up from germline, CDR1 is SGHAT and CDR2 is FQNNGV. This CDR3 region has 12 residues. Deletions cut 5 bases from V and 5 bases from J, with 8 bases between. CDR3 sequence (DNA): TGTGCCAGCAGCGCCAACAGAGATACGCAGTATTTT. As protein: CASSANRDTQYF.